The rows below give T cell receptor beta chains drawn from one sample of a study of T cell responses to AZD1222 COVID-19 vaccine. Measured with immunoSEQ multiplex PCR; TCRdb has only the in-frame clones, and not every one. The sample records more than 150,000 clones, under 95% being singletons. Sequenced here: peripheral blood, sampled 28 days after the second AZD1222 dose. The receptor source for this set is an adult who received the AZD1222 COVID-19 vaccine. CDR3s include the opening cysteine and the closing phenylalanine or tryptophan.

V gene	J gene	CDR3 protein
TRBV7-8	TRBJ2-6	CASSPARRVLSSGANVLTF
TRBV5-6	TRBJ1-2	CASSWGTANYGYTF
TRBV6-6	TRBJ1-5	CASSRDSNQPQHF
TRBV7-9	TRBJ2-5	CASSSRGTERLFSQETQYF
TRBV6-5	TRBJ1-5	CASSYSRGKQPQHF
TRBV6-5	TRBJ2-1	CASTSGRASYNEQFF
TRBV5-6	TRBJ1-2	CASSRWSTNYGYTF
TRBV9	TRBJ2-1	CASSVTVNNEQFF
TRBV28	TRBJ2-7	CASSFPGLNEQYF
TRBV19	TRBJ1-6	CASRDKSPLHF
TRBV30	TRBJ2-7	CAWTRDASYEQYF
TRBV13	TRBJ2-7	CASSLGQGGIYEQYF
TRBV18	TRBJ2-7	CASSPLSSEGEQYF
TRBV19	TRBJ2-1	CASSGNYNEQFF
TRBV29-1	TRBJ2-7	CSGGLAGLVTYEQYF
TRBV21-1	TRBJ1-6	CASSIGHRTGDSPLHF
TRBV5-8	TRBJ2-6	CASRPRLTGANVLTF
TRBV4-3	TRBJ2-1	CASSQDVVGGLLTFF
TRBV27	TRBJ1-2	CASSIQGGGGYTF
TRBV7-9	TRBJ1-5	CASSHSVGQPQHF
TRBV19	TRBJ1-3	CASSISQGQSGNTIYF
TRBV28	TRBJ1-1	CASMPLGRATEAFF
TRBV12-5	TRBJ2-7	CASGHLLAGEQYF
TRBV6-1	TRBJ1-3	CASSESIIAASGNTIYF